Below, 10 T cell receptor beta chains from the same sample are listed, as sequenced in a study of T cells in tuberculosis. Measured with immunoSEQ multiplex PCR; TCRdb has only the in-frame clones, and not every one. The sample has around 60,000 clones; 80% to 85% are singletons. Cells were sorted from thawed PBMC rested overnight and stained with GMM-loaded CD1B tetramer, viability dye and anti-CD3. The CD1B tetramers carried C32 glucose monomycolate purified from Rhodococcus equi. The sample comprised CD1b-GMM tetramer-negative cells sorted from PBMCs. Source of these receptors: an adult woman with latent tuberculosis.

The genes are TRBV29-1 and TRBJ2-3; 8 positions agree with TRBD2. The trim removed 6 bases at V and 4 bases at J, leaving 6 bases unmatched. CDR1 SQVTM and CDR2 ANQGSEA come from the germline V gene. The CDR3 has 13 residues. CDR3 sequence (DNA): TGCAGCGTCCCAGCGGGAGTATCAGATACGCAGTATTTT. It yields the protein CSVPAGVSDTQYF.

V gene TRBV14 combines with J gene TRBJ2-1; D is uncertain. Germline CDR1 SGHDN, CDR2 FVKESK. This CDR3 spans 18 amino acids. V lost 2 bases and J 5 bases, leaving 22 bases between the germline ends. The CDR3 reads CASSQRPFWSDTNNEQFF. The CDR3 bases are TGTGCCAGCAGCCAACGTCCTTTCTGGAGCGATACCAACAATGAGCAGTTCTTC.

As DNA, the CDR3 is TGTGCCAGCAGCGTAGAATGGGGGACAGCCGGCGGGGGCTACACCTTC. Its translation is CASSVEWGTAGGGYTF. The chain recombines TRBV9 with TRBJ1-2; 7 positions agree with TRBD1. This CDR3 region has 16 residues. Per germline, CDR1 SGDLS and CDR2 YYNGEE. V lost 0 bases, J lost 8 bases, and 13 bases stayed unmatched.

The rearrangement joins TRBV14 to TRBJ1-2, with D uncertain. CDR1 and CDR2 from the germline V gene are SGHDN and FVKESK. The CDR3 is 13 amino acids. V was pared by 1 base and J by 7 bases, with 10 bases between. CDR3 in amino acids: CASSQGGRFGYTF. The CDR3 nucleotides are TGTGCCAGCAGCCAAGGCGGCAGATTTGGCTACACCTTC.

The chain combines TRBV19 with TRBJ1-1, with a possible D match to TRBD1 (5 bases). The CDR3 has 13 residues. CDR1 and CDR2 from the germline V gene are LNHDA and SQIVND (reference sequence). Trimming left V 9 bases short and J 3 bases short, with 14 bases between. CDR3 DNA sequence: TGTGCCAGCGGGGGTACAATTCACACTGAAGCTTTCTTT. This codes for CASGGTIHTEAFF.

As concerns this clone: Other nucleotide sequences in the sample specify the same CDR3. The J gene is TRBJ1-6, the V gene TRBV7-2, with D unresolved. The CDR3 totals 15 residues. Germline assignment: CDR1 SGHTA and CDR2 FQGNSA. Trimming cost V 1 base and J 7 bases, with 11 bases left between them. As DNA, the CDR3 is TGTGCCAGCAGCTTAGTGAGGGTCGAGAATTCACCCCTCCACTTT. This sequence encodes CASSLVRVENSPLHF.

Here the CDR3 DNA reads TGTGCCAGCAGCCGGGATGATCGTACCTACGAGCAGTACTTC. This sequence encodes CASSRDDRTYEQYF. The J gene is TRBJ2-7, the V gene TRBV6-5; tentatively, D is TRBD2 (5 bases). The germline gives CDR1 MNHEY, CDR2 SVGAGI. The CDR3 length is 14 residues. V lost 6 bases and J 2 bases, leaving 14 bases between the germline ends.

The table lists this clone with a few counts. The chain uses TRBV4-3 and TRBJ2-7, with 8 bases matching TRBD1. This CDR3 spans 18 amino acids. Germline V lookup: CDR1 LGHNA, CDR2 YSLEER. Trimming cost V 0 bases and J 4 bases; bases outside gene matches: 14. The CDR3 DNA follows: TGCGCCAGCAGCCAAGATCTTAGGAGACAGGGGTTGTGGTACGAGCAGTACTTC. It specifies CASSQDLRRQGLWYEQYF.

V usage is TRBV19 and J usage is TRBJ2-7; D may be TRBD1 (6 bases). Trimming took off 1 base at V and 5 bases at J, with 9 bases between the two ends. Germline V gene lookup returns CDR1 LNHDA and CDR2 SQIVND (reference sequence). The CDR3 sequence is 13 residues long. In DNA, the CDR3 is TGTGCCAGTAGTATAGGGGGGCGGAACGAGCAGTACTTC. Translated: CASSIGGRNEQYF.

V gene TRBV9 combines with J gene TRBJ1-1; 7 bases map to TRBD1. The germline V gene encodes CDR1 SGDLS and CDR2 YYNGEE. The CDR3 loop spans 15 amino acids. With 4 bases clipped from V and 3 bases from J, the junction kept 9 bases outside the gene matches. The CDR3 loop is CASSSSQGEYTEAFF. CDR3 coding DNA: TGTGCCAGCAGCTCCTCCCAGGGGGAGTACACTGAAGCTTTCTTT.